These 11 T cell receptor beta chains share one sample of origin, sequenced in a study of shared clonotypes between healthy human individuals. The assay was immunoSEQ multiplex PCR, and TCRdb's table has in-frame clones only and misses some. Of a few million clones listed, 85% to 95% are singletons. Sequenced sample: naive CD4+ T cells sorted from blood. Subset reported: CD45RA+ positively selected. All receptors come from a man aged 18 to 30 in good health.

V is TRBV27 and J is TRBJ1-4, with D perhaps TRBD1 (5 bases). The CDR3 has 15 amino acids. Germline lookup yields CDR1 MNHEY and CDR2 SMNVEV (reference sequence). V dropped 1 base and J dropped 5 bases, with 11 bases sitting between them. The DNA for the CDR3 is TGTGCCAGCAGTTTATGGGGCGCAGGCAATGAAAAACTGTTTTTT. This gives the protein CASSLWGAGNEKLFF.

The V and J genes are TRBV30 and TRBJ2-7; 8 bases line up with TRBD1. The CDR3 sequence is 15 residues long. The ends lost 2 bases at V and 0 bases at J; junction bases unmatched: 6. CDR1 and CDR2 from the germline V gene are GTSNPN and SVGIG (reference sequence). The CDR3 coding sequence is TGTGCCTGGAGTCGGACAGGGATTAGCTCCTACGAGCAGTACTTC. As protein: CAWSRTGISSYEQYF.

Only a few counts were recorded for this clone. The chain uses TRBV10-3 and TRBJ1-2, with D unresolved. V lost 1 base, J lost 8 bases, and 8 bases lay in between. The CDR3 is 12 amino acids. Looked up from germline, CDR1 is ENHRY and CDR2 is SYGVKD. The CDR3 region is CAISEYSGGYTF. Written as DNA, the CDR3 is TGTGCCATCAGTGAGTATAGCGGCGGCTACACCTTC.

The chain couples TRBV6-5 to TRBJ1-1, with a weak D call TRBD1 (6 bases). The ends were cut back, 2 bases at V and 1 base at J, with 8 bases in the middle. CDR1 is MNHEY, CDR2 SVGAGI, per germline. This CDR3 contains 14 residues. For the CDR3, the DNA is TGTGCCAGCAGTTACGCGGGACAGAACACTGAAGCTTTCTTT. Its translation is CASSYAGQNTEAFF.

V and J are TRBV5-6 and TRBJ2-1; 8 nucleotides agree with TRBD2. CDR1 SGHDT and CDR2 YYEEEE come from the germline V gene. V dropped 4 bases and J dropped 0; count of bases not matched to a gene: 9. The CDR3 has 17 residues. In nucleotides, the CDR3 is TGTGCCAGCAGCATTTTAGCGGGGTCTAGCTCCTACAATGAGCAGTTCTTC. Protein sequence: CASSILAGSSSYNEQFF. The full variable domain, its missing parts supplied by reference TRBV5-6 and TRBJ2-1, is DAGVTQSPTHLIKTRGQQVTLRCSPKSGHDTVSWYQQALGQGPQFIFQYYEEEERQRGNFPDRFSGHQFPNYSSELNVNALLLGDSALYLCASSILAGSSSYNEQFFGPGTRLTVL.

This chain links TRBV12-5 with TRBJ2-5; 7 bases are shared with TRBD2. Germline CDR1 LGHNT, CDR2 FRNRAP. CDR3 size: 17 residues. After removal of 0 bases from V and 3 bases from J, the junction contained 10 bases not matched to a gene. The CDR3 region has the DNA TGTGCTAGTGGTTTGGTTTTGGGGGGGTCTACTAAAGAGACCCAGTACTTC. It specifies CASGLVLGGSTKETQYF.

The chain carries TRBV2 and TRBJ1-1; D is undetermined. The V end was cut by 5 bases, the J end by 0 bases, with 13 bases between. Germline CDR1 is SNHLY and CDR2 is FYNNEI. This CDR3 region has 15 residues. In nucleotides, the CDR3 is TGTGCCAGCAGTCAGATGGGGAACATGAACACTGAAGCTTTCTTT. Residues: CASSQMGNMNTEAFF.

The rearrangement uses TRBV6-1 and TRBJ2-5; possibly TRBD2 for D (5 bases). Trimming cost V 5 bases and J 5 bases, with 18 bases left between them. Germline V gene lookup returns CDR1 MNHNS and CDR2 SASEGT. The CDR3 is 15 residues long. CDR3 nucleotide sequence: TGTGCCAGCAGTCCAAGCGGTGGGGTTCGGGAGACCCAGTACTTC. Encoded protein: CASSPSGGVRETQYF.

The chain joins TRBV30 to TRBJ2-7; perhaps D is TRBD1 or TRBD2 (5 bases each). The CDR3 contains 16 residues. CDR1 and CDR2 (germline): GTSNPN, SVGIG (reference sequence). V was clipped by 4 bases and J by 0 bases, with 19 bases between them. CDR3 sequence: CAWTGGWGNRSYEQYF. The CDR3 DNA reads as TGTGCCTGGACGGGTGGTTGGGGGAACCGCTCCTACGAGCAGTACTTC.

On this clone: The sample contains more than one DNA sequence encoding this CDR3. V gene TRBV5-1 combines with J gene TRBJ2-1; 7 bases are a match to TRBD1. The CDR3 runs 14 residues. Germline V CDR1 and CDR2: SGHRS, YFSETQ. The V gene end was trimmed by 4 bases and the J gene end by 4 bases; junction bases not matched to a gene: 5. CDR3 nucleotide sequence: TGCGCCAGCAGCCCGGGACAGAGTTACAATGAGCAGTTCTTC. This encodes CASSPGQSYNEQFF.

In regard to this clone: This sample includes further DNA sequences coding for the same CDR3. V gene TRBV29-1 combines with J gene TRBJ1-3; D unclear. CDR3 length: 11 amino acids. The germline V gene has CDR1 SQVTM and CDR2 ANQGSEA. V lost 4 bases to trimming and J lost 1 base, with 2 bases between them. DNA of the CDR3: TGCAGCGTTGCATCTGGAAACACCATATATTTT. Amino acid sequence: CSVASGNTIYF.